This entry lists 18 T cell receptor beta chains sequenced from one sample in a study of cytomegalovirus exposure and HLA in healthy donors. PCR amplification relied on 60 Vbeta primers (plus 13 Jbeta primers). Clones were sequenced by immunoSEQ multiplex PCR, and TCRdb holds only the in-frame ones, with some missing. The sample consists of more than 65,000 clones, about 74% of them appearing once. Material: PBMCs. These receptors all come from a man aged 40-55 years in good health and CMV-seronegative.

The gene calls are TRBV10-3 and TRBJ2-7, with 8 bases aligning to TRBD2. This CDR3 is built from 14 residues. CDR1 and CDR2 from the germline V gene are ENHRY and SYGVKD. V gave up 5 bases and J gave up 5 bases; unmatched junction bases: 8. Here the CDR3 reads CAISSSLAENEQYF. DNA of the CDR3: TGTGCCATCAGTTCGTCACTAGCGGAGAACGAGCAGTACTTC.

This clone appeared a few times. This sequence joins TRBV7-8 and TRBJ2-3, with D possibly TRBD2 on 6 matching bases. The ends were cut back, 5 bases at V and 0 bases at J, with 9 bases in the middle. The CDR3 extends over 14 amino acids. In germline, CDR1 is SGHVS, CDR2 FQNEAQ. As DNA, the CDR3 is TGTGCCAGCAGCCCGGGACTGAGCACAGATACGCAGTATTTT. Translated: CASSPGLSTDTQYF.

This clone appeared once. The chain carries TRBV27 and TRBJ2-1; the D gene is possibly TRBD1 (6 bases). The V and J ends lost 9 bases and 4 bases respectively, with 10 bases between them. The V gene's germline CDR1 is MNHEY and CDR2 SMNVEV (reference sequence). The CDR3 covers 12 residues. This chain's CDR3 is CASRTVYNEQFF. The CDR3 bases are TGTGCCAGTCGGACAGTGTACAATGAGCAGTTCTTC.

The genes are TRBV19 and TRBJ1-2, with TRBD1 matching 11 bases. The length of the CDR3 is 13 residues. The J segment lost 3 bases and the V segment lost 8 bases, leaving 2 bases of the junction unmatched. CDR1 LNHDA and CDR2 SQIVND come from the germline V gene (reference sequence). The CDR3 protein is CASADRGHYGYTF. CDR3 nucleotide sequence: TGTGCCAGTGCGGACAGGGGGCACTATGGCTACACCTTC.

The chain uses TRBV5-1 and TRBJ2-7, with D possibly matching TRBD2 (5 bases). V was shortened by 0 bases and J by 3 bases, with 19 bases between the two germline ends. The CDR3 length is 17 residues. Germline V gives CDR1 SGHRS, CDR2 YFSETQ. CDR3 sequence: CASSLVRGLGDGYEQYF. The CDR3 nucleotides read TGCGCCAGCAGCTTGGTACGGGGTCTGGGAGATGGCTACGAGCAGTACTTC.

As for this clone: At one end the junction does not follow the germline gene, possibly because of a read error. This chain's CDR3 is CSSSLSIHGGVSTGELFF. The CDR3 DNA sequence: TGTTCCAGCAGCTTATCTATCCACGGCGGAGTATCCACCGGGGAGCTGTTTTTT. The chain employs TRBV7-9 and TRBJ2-2; D is ambiguous. The CDR3 covers 18 residues. Germline CDR1 and CDR2: SEHNR and FQNEAQ (reference sequence).

Written as DNA, the CDR3 is TGTGCCAGCAGCTCGCCCCGTACAGGGGACCACGAGCAGTACTTC. Amino acid sequence: CASSSPRTGDHEQYF. The J gene is TRBJ2-5, the V gene TRBV7-3, with 7 bases identical to TRBD1. The J call is in doubt because the DNA end fits TRBJ2-7 better. Germline V gene data show CDR1 as SGHTA and CDR2 as FQGTGA. The CDR3 length is 15 residues.

The chain links TRBV27 to TRBJ2-7; perhaps TRBD1 as D (8 bases). The V end was cut by 6 bases, the J end by 4 bases, with 13 bases between. Germline assignment: CDR1 MNHEY and CDR2 SMNVEV (reference sequence). The CDR3 has 13 amino acids. The CDR3 loop reads CASRKQGGYEQYF. The CDR3 DNA reads as TGTGCCAGCAGGAAACAGGGGGGGTACGAGCAGTACTTC.

The V and J genes are TRBV7-6 and TRBJ2-7, with 7 bases identical to TRBD1. V shed 4 bases, J shed 6 bases, and the junction held 9 bases outside the gene matches. Germline-derived CDR1 and CDR2 are SGHVS and FNYEAQ. The CDR3 has 14 residues. The chain's CDR3 is CASSYVDRVSEQYF. The CDR3 nucleotides are TGTGCCAGCAGCTACGTAGACAGGGTTTCCGAGCAGTACTTC. Filled out from reference TRBV7-6 and TRBJ2-7, the complete variable domain reads GAGVSQSPRYKVTKRGQDVALRCDPISGHVSLYWYRQALGQGPEFLTYFNYEAQQDKSGLPNDRFSAERPEGSISTLTIQRTEQRDSAMYRCASSYVDRVSEQYFGPGTRLTVT.

V is TRBV28 and J is TRBJ1-2, with 8 nucleotides matching TRBD1. Germline V gene lookup returns CDR1 MDHEN and CDR2 SYDVKM. J was trimmed by 5 bases and V by 6 bases; bases with no gene match: 11. The CDR3 is 15 residues long. CDR3 bases: TGTGCCAGCAGCTGGGCGGGACAGGTATTTTATGGCTACACCTTC. It is translated as CASSWAGQVFYGYTF.

This clone was found a few times. The chain has TRBV7-9 and TRBJ2-3; D is undetermined. The CDR3 totals 14 residues. Germline-derived CDR1 and CDR2 are SEHNR and FQNEAQ (reference sequence). Trimming stripped 5 bases from V and 2 bases from J, with 11 bases between. Here the CDR3 DNA reads TGTGCCAGCAGCACGAGTGCTTTCACAGATACGCAGTATTTT. This codes for CASSTSAFTDTQYF.

This clone was observed a few times. The genes are TRBV7-3 and TRBJ1-2, with TRBD1 matching over 11 bases. The CDR3 covers 17 residues. Germline assignment: CDR1 SGHTA and CDR2 FQGTGA. Germline trimming cut 5 bases from V and 7 bases from J; bases unmatched to any gene: 15. The CDR3 bases are TGTGCCAGCAGCCCCTCCCCCCGGGACAGGGGGTTGCGTGGCTACACCTTC. This codes for CASSPSPRDRGLRGYTF.

The chain couples TRBV7-9 to TRBJ2-7; 11 nucleotides agree with TRBD1. The germline V gene has CDR1 SEHNR and CDR2 FQNEAQ (reference sequence). V was clipped by 4 bases and J by 0 bases; unmatched bases: 11. This CDR3 spans 18 amino acids. In DNA form, the CDR3 reads TGTGCCAGCAGCTCACCCGGGACAGGGGGGTCAAGCTCCTACGAGCAGTACTTC. Translation gives CASSSPGTGGSSSYEQYF.

A single count supports this clone. The CDR3 coding sequence is TGTGCCAGCAGCTTAACGAGGAGGGAGAGGTATGGCTACACCTTC. The encoded protein is CASSLTRRERYGYTF. V and J are TRBV7-3 and TRBJ1-2, with D hard to call. The CDR3 sequence is 15 residues long. V was trimmed by 0 bases and J by 5 bases, leaving 13 bases between them. The germline V gene has CDR1 SGHTA and CDR2 FQGTGA.

This chain connects TRBV5-6 to TRBJ2-7, with TRBD1 identical over 7 bases. J lost 7 bases, V lost 3 bases, and 7 bases had no gene match. Germline CDR1 reads SGHDT; CDR2 reads YYEEEE. The CDR3 covers 13 residues. The CDR3 DNA reads as TGTGCCAGCAGCTCACCGACAGGGCCTGAGCAGTACTTC. Translating it yields CASSSPTGPEQYF.

CDR3 region: CAWGRGDTHNSPLHF. DNA for the CDR3: TGTGCCTGGGGACGTGGGGACACCCATAATTCACCCCTCCACTTT. The chain uses TRBV30 and TRBJ1-6; D may be TRBD1 (6 bases). The CDR3 totals 15 residues. Trimming pared 5 bases from V and 5 bases from J, leaving 16 bases between. Germline CDR1 GTSNPN, CDR2 SVGIG (reference sequence).

CDR3 nucleotides: TGTGCCAGCAGCTTGGGCCACGGGAGACGGGAATATGGCTACACCTTC. It codes for CASSLGHGRREYGYTF. The rearrangement joins TRBV5-4 to TRBJ1-2; D is uncertain. The germline V gene has CDR1 SGHNT and CDR2 YYREEE (reference sequence). This CDR3 has 16 residues. The ends were cut back, 0 bases at V and 5 bases at J, with 17 bases in the middle.

The chain has TRBV7-2 and TRBJ2-1; D might be TRBD2 (6 bases). V shed 4 bases and J shed 4 bases, with 17 bases lying between them. CDR3 length: 16 residues. Germline-derived CDR1 and CDR2 are SGHTA and FQGNSA. The CDR3 region has the DNA TGTGCCAGCAGCTCGCCGGGAACTGGAGGGTACAATGAGCAGTTCTTC. This translates into CASSSPGTGGYNEQFF.